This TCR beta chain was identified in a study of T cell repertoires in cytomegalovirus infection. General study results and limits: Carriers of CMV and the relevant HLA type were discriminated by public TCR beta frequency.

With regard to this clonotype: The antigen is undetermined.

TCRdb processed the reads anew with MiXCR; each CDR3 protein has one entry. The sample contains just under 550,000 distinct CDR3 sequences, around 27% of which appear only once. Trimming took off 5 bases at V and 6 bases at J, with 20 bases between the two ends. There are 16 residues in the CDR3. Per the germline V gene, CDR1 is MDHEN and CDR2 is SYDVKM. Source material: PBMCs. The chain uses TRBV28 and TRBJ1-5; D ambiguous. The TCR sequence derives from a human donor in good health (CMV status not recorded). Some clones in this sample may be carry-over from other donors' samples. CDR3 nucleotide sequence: TGTGCCAGCAGTGTTAGAGGGTTTGAAAAAGGTCAGCCCCAGCATTTT. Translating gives CASSVRGFEKGQPQHF.